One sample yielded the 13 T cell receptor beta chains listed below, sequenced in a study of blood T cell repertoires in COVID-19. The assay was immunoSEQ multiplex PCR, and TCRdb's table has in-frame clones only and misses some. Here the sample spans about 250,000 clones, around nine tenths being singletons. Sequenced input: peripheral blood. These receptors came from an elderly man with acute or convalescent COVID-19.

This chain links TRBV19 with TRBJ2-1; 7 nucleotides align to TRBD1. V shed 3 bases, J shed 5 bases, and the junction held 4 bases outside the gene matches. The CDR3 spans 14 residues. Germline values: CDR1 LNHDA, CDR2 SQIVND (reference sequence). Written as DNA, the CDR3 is TGTGCCAGTAGTATCCCCCAGGGGGACAATGAGCAGTTCTTC. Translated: CASSIPQGDNEQFF.

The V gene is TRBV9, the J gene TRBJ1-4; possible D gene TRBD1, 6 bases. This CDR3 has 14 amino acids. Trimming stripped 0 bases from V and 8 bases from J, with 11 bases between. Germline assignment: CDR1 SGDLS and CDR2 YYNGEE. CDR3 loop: CASSVAGGAEKLFF. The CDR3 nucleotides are TGTGCCAGCAGCGTAGCGGGGGGCGCAGAAAAACTGTTTTTT.

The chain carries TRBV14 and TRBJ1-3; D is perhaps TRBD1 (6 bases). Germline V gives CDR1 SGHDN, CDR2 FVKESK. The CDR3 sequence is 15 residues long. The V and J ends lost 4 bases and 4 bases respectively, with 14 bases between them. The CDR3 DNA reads TGTGCCAGCAGCCTGGGCAGGGGACACGGAAACACCATATATTTT. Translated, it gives CASSLGRGHGNTIYF. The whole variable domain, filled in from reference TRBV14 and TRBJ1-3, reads EAGVTQFPSHSVIEKGQTVTLRCDPISGHDNLYWYRRVMGKEIKFLLHFVKESKQDESGMPNNRFLAERTGGTYSTLKVQPAELEDSGVYFCASSLGRGHGNTIYFGEGSWLTVV.

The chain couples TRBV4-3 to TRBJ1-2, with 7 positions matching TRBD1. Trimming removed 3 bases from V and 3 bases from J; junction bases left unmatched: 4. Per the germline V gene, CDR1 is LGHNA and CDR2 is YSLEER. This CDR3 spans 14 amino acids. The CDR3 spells CASSQSQGDYGYTF. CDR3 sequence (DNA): TGCGCCAGCAGCCAGTCCCAGGGGGACTATGGCTACACCTTC.

CDR3 coding DNA: TGTGCCAGCAGCCCTGGACTAGCGGGCGACAATGAGCAGTTCTTC. Its translation: CASSPGLAGDNEQFF. The rearrangement uses TRBV7-8 and TRBJ2-1; TRBD2 matches at 11 bases. CDR1 SGHVS and CDR2 FQNEAQ come from the germline V gene. The CDR3 is made up of 15 amino acids. V shed 5 bases, J shed 5 bases, and the junction held 5 bases outside the gene matches. Using reference TRBV7-8 and TRBJ2-1 for the parts outside the CDR3, the full variable domain is GAGVSQSPRYKVAKRGQDVALRCDPISGHVSLFWYQQALGQGPEFLTYFQNEAQLDKSGLPSDRFFAERPEGSVSTLKIQRTQQEDSAVYLCASSPGLAGDNEQFFGPGTRLTVL.

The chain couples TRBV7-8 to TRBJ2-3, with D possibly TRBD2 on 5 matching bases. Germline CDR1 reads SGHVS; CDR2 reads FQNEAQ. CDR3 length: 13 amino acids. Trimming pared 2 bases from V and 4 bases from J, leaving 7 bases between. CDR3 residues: CASSLPGADTQYF. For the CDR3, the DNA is TGTGCCAGCAGCTTACCCGGGGCAGATACGCAGTATTTT.

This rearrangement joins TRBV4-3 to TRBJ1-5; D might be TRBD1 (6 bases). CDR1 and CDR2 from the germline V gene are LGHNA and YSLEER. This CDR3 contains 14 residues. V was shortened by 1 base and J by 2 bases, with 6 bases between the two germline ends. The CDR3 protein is CASSQGQGNQPQHF. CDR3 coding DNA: TGCGCCAGCAGCCAAGGACAGGGCAATCAGCCCCAGCATTTT.

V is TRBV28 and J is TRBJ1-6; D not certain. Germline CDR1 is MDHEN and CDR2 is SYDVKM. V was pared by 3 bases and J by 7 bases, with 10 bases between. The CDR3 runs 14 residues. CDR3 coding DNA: TGTGCCAGCAGTTTGCGGCGGGCGAATTCACCCCTCCACTTT. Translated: CASSLRRANSPLHF.

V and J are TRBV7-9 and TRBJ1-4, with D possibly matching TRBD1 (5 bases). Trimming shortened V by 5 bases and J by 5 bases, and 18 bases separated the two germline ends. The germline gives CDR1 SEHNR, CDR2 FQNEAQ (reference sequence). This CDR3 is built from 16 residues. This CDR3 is CASSPPLGQSNEKLFF. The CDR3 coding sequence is TGTGCCAGCAGCCCGCCCTTGGGGCAGAGCAATGAAAAACTGTTTTTT.

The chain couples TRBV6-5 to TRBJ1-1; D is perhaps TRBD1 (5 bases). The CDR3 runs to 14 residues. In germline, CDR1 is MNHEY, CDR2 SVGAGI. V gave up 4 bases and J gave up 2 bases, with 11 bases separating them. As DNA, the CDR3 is TGTGCCAGCAGTTGGGGCAGTTCCAACACTGAAGCTTTCTTT. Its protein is CASSWGSSNTEAFF.

Here the CDR3 reads CASGSWSEAQYF. CDR3 bases: TGTGCCAGCGGAAGTTGGAGCGAGGCGCAGTATTTT. V usage is TRBV2 and J usage is TRBJ2-3; unclear D gene. This CDR3 is built from 12 residues. CDR1 and CDR2 from the germline V gene are SNHLY and FYNNEI. Trimming removed 8 bases from V and 10 bases from J, with 16 bases in between.

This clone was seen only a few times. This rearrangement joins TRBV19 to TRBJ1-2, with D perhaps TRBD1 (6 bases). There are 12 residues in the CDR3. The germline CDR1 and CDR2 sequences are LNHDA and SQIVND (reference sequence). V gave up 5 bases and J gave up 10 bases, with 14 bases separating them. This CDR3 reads CASSFPGHLYTF. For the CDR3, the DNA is TGTGCCAGTAGTTTCCCGGGACACCTCTACACCTTC.

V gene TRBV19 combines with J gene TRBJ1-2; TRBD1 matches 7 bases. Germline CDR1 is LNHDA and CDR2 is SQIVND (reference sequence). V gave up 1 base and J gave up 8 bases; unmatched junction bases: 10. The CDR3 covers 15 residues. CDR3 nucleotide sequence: TGTGCCAGTAGTATAGGAGAAGGGACAGCGTACGGCTACACCTTC. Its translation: CASSIGEGTAYGYTF.